This T cell receptor beta chain originates from a study of identical twins listed by TCRdb under 2016. For context, the study as a whole: To test whether fetal clonotypes persist, the study used deep sequencing on TCR alpha and beta repertoires from monozygotic twins, unrelated adults of various ages, and cord blood. To rule out contamination, replicate twin experiments were performed at different times with different library preparation protocols.

Library preparation employed 5' RACE. Sequencing instrument: Illumina HiSeq 2000. Template switching added a universal primer binding site, and the final cDNA carried a unique molecular identifier that allowed TCR cDNA molecules to be counted accurately. Specific primers in the conserved constant-segment region were used to synthesize first-strand cDNA for TCR alpha and beta chains. To control for contamination, each cDNA library was double barcoded with a SMART-Mk sample barcode plus Illumina barcodes. Two successive PCR steps introduced TruSeq adapter sequences along with Illumina sample barcodes. Sequencing of the TCR alpha and beta cDNA libraries was done on the Illumina HiSeq platform using custom primers. From the authors' description of their analysis: MiGEC processed the raw reads to extract unique molecular identifiers, while MiXCR was used to determine the CDR3 positions. Recombination models were inferred per individual with the repgenHMM and IGoR tools using an EM algorithm. The tcR package in R was used for shared clonotype analysis, with sharing normalized by the product of cloneset sizes. To study raw recombination free of thymic and clonal selection effects, out-of-frame nonproductive sequences were analyzed. TCRdb passed the public sequencing reads through fastp at Q25 and MiXCR, retaining productive beta sequences. Each entry is one CDR3 protein sequence, shown with its most common DNA and genes. TCRdb's processing, not the authors', yielded these V and J calls. Counted in this sample were fewer than 550,000 distinct CDR3 sequences; around 15% of them appeared once. The ten largest clonotypes hold around 0.98% of the sample.

Regarding this clonotype: The clone's antigen remains unknown. It has no much larger one-base neighbor in the sample; base qualities were not kept.

Broad study findings and their caveats: Invariant T cells such as MAIT and iNKT could partly confound zero-insertion analyses, although diverse VJ usage argued against such confounding for most clonotypes. Because the same donors could not be followed over many years, the conclusions depended on cross-sectional statistical analysis. A weaker excess of twin sharing was found in beta out-of-frame sequences because the signal-to-noise ratio was lowered by fewer shared sequences. Compared with coincidental sharing between unrelated individuals, out-of-frame TCR alpha sequences shared between twins showed an excess of sequences with low generation probability. Fewer insertions were carried by abundant cord blood beta clonotypes; a weaker similar trend was observed in young adult naive repertoires, while no such trend was observed in memory repertoires. Out-of-frame TCR alpha sharing in monozygotic twins was systematically underestimated by recombination models, whereas sharing between unrelated individuals was in agreement with the recombination models.

Every donor in the study was a healthy Caucasian. Three pairs of female monozygotic twins, all aged about 18 to 29 years, made up the twin cohort. Positive isolation kits from Invitrogen were used to isolate the CD4+ and CD8+ T cell populations. These records were also assigned to another study, of yellow fever vaccine responses in identical twins. The second study's paper adds: The T cell response to vaccination in identical twins was reported by the authors to appear partly convergent and partly personalized. In the study, vaccine-responding T cell clones were precisely tracked in identical twins.

The specimen was CD4+ T cells sorted from blood. This TCR was sampled from a woman aged 18-29 years in good health.

The DNA reads as follows: TGTGCCAGCAGTTCGCGACTAGCGGGAGTGGACGAGCAGTACTTC. Its protein reads: CASSSRLAGVDEQYF. The rearranged segments are TRBV12-3 or TRBV12-4 and TRBJ2-7; 12 central bases correspond to TRBD2. Ends trimmed: V by 4 bases, J by 5 bases; bases unmatched to a gene: 6. The CDR3 contains 15 residues, cysteine and phenylalanine counted. Only the CDR3 DNA stays, 45 bases, in frame from base 1.